Listed here are 4 T cell receptor beta chains from one sample, sequenced in a study of T cell responses to AZD1222 COVID-19 vaccine (TCRdb year 2021). Read against the paper, the sample's time point label means: baseline before first vaccination. Interpreted using the paper, the treatment or condition label stands for: meningococcal conjugate vaccine given as trial control. Library generation was performed with the immunoSEQ multiplex PCR assay. TCRdb limited this immuneACCESS table to in-frame rearrangements with V and J called. A share of clones is missing; checked studies link under half to unresolved V genes, and the rest is unexplained. The sample table holds roughly 150,000 clones, of which approximately 89% were seen once. Roughly 3.5% of the sample comes from the top ten. The sequencing used peripheral blood, collected on day 0 of MenACWY control vaccination. These receptors all come from an adult in good health.

This clone appeared once. The chain combines TRBV2 with TRBJ1-4; D not resolved. CDR3 size: 16 residues. V was pared by 6 bases and J by 7 bases, with 21 bases between. Germline assignment: CDR1 SNHLY and CDR2 FYNNEI. CDR3 sequence reads: CASRHRATVPPEKLFF. The CDR3 coding sequence is TGTGCCAGCAGGCACCGGGCCACAGTTCCCCCTGAAAAACTGTTTTTT.

The rearrangement uses TRBV28 and TRBJ1-2; D uncertain. CDR1 MDHEN and CDR2 SYDVKM come from the germline V gene. The CDR3 runs to 12 residues. V lost 3 bases and J 4 bases, leaving 6 bases between the germline ends. Here the CDR3 DNA reads TGTGCCAGCAGTTTCCGGGCCTATGGCTACACCTTC. Protein: CASSFRAYGYTF.

The chain employs TRBV7-3 and TRBJ2-1, with D maybe TRBD2 (5 bases). V dropped 2 bases and J dropped 11 bases, with 13 bases sitting between them. This CDR3 contains 13 residues. Germline V gene data show CDR1 as SGHTA and CDR2 as FQGTGA. Here the CDR3 DNA reads TGTGCCAGCAGCTTATCCCGTACTAGACAGCAGTTCTTC. Amino acids: CASSLSRTRQQFF.

This chain links TRBV5-1 with TRBJ2-2; TRBD2 might be the D (7 bases). Trimming took 7 bases from V and 7 from J, leaving 23 bases between them. CDR3 size: 16 residues. CDR1 is SGHRS and CDR2 is YFSETQ in the germline V gene. The CDR3 DNA reads TGCGCCAGCGTGGGTACCGCGGGGGCAAGGAGCGGGGAGCTGTTTTTT. It is translated as CASVGTAGARSGELFF.